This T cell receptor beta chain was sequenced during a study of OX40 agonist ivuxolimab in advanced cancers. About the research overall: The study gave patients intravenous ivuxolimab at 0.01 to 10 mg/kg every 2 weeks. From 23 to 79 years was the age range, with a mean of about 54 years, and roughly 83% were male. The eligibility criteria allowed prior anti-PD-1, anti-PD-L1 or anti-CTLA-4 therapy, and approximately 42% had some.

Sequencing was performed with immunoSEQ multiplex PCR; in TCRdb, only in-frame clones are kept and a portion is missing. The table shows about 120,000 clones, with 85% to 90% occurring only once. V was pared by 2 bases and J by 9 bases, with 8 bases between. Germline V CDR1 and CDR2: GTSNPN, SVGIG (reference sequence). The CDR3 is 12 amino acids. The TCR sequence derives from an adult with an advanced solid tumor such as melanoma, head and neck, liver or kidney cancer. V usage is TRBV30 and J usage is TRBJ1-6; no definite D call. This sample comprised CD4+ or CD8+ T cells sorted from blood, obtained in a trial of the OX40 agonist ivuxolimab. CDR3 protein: CAWSPPSSPLHF. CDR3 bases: TGTGCCTGGAGTCCACCTAGTTCACCCCTCCACTTT.